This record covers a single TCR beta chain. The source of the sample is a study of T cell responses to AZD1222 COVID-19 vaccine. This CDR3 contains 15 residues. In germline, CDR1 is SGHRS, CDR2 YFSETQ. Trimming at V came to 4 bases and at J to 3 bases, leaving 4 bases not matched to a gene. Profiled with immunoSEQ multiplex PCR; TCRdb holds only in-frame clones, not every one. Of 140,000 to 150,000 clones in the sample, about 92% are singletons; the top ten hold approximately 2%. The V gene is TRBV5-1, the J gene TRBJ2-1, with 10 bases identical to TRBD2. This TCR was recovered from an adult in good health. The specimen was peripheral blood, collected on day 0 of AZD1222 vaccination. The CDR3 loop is CASSTGTSVYNEQFF. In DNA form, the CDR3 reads TGCGCCAGCAGCACCGGGACTAGCGTCTACAATGAGCAGTTCTTC. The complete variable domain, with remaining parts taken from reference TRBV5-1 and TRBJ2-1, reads KAGVTQTPRYLIKTRGQQVTLSCSPISGHRSVSWYQQTPGQGLQFLFEYFSETQRNKGNFPGRFSGRQFSNSRSEMNVSTLELGDSALYLCASSTGTSVYNEQFFGPGTRLTVL.